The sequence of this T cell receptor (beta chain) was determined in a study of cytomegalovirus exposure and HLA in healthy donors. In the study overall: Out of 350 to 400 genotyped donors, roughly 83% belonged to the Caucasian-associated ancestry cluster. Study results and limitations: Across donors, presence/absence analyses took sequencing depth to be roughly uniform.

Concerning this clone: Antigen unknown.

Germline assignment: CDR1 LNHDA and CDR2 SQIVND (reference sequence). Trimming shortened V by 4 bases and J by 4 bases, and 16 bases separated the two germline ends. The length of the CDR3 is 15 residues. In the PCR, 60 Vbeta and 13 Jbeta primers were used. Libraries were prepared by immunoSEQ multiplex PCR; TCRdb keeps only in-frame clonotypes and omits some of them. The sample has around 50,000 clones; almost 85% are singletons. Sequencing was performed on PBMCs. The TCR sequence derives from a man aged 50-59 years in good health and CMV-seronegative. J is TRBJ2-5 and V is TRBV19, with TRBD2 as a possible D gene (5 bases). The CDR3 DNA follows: TGTGCCAGTAGTAGAGGGATCGGGGTGGGAGAGACCCAGTACTTC. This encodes CASSRGIGVGETQYF. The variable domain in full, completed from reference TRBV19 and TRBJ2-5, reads DGGITQSPKYLFRKEGQNVTLSCEQNLNHDAMYWYRQDPGQGLRLIYYSQIVNDFQKGDIAEGYSVSREKKESFPLTVTSAQKNPTAFYLCASSRGIGVGETQYFGPGTRLLVL.